What follows are 2 T cell receptor beta chains derived from one specimen sequenced in a study of cytomegalovirus exposure and HLA in healthy donors. This PCR relied on a set of 60 Vbeta primers and 13 Jbeta primers. The protocol was immunoSEQ multiplex PCR, while the TCRdb copy is restricted to in-frame clones and leaves out a portion. The sample records about 150,000 clones, around 83% being singletons. Sequencing was performed on PBMCs. Every receptor here comes from a man aged 50-59 years in good health and CMV-seropositive.

Note on this clone: The same CDR3 is also encoded by other DNA sequences in this sample. The gene calls are TRBV5-1 and TRBJ1-3, with D perhaps matching TRBD1 (6 bases). CDR3 length equals 16 residues. Trimming cost V 0 bases and J 0 bases, with 10 bases left between them. Germline CDR1 SGHRS, CDR2 YFSETQ. The CDR3 here is CASSLATGSSGNTIYF. In nucleotides, the CDR3 is TGCGCCAGCAGCTTGGCAACAGGGAGCTCTGGAAACACCATATATTTT.

The rearrangement joins TRBV27 to TRBJ1-1; the D is unclear. V lost 3 bases, J lost 5 bases, and 10 bases lay in between. CDR1 and CDR2 from the germline V gene are MNHEY and SMNVEV (reference sequence). CDR3 length equals 13 residues. The CDR3 DNA reads TGTGCCAGCAGTTTCCTCATGGAGACTGAAGCTTTCTTT. Protein product: CASSFLMETEAFF.